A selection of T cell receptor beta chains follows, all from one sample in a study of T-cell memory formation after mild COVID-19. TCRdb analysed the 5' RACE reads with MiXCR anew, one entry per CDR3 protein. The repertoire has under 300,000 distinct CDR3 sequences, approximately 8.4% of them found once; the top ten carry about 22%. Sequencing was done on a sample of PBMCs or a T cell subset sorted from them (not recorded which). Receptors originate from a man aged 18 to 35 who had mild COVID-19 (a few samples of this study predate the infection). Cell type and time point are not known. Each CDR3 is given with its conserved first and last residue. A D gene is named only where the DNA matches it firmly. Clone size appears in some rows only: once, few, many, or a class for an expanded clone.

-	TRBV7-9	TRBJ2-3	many	CASSLGGSDTQYF	TGTGCCAGCAGCTTAGGCGGGTCAGATACGCAGTATTTT
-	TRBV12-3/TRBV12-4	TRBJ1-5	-	CASSLLGGPNQPQHF	TGTGCCAGCAGTTTGTTAGGGGGACCCAATCAGCCCCAGCATTTT
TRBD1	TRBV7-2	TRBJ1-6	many	CASSSTGLSPLHF	TGTGCCAGCAGCTCGACAGGGCTTTCACCCCTCCACTTT
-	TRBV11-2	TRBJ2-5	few	CASSLRGAPETQYF	TGTGCCAGCAGCTTAAGGGGGGCCCCAGAGACCCAGTACTTC
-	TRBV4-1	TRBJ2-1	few	CASGGASAANEQFF	TGCGCCAGCGGGGGGGCTAGTGCTGCCAATGAGCAGTTCTTC
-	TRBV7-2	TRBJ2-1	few	CASSRTTFSYNEQFF	TGTGCCAGCAGCAGGACTACCTTCTCCTACAATGAGCAGTTCTTC
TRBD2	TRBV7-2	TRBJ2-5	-	CASRRTSGGAETQYF	TGTGCCAGCAGGCGGACTAGCGGGGGGGCGGAGACCCAGTACTTC
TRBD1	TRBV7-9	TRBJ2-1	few	CASSSGQGVPYNEQFF	TGTGCCAGCAGCTCTGGACAGGGGGTACCCTACAATGAGCAGTTCTTC
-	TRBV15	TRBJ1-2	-	CATSRGPDRYGYTF	TGTGCCACCAGCAGAGGCCCGGATCGGTATGGCTACACCTTC
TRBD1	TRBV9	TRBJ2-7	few	CASSVEGTGYNEQYF	TGTGCCAGCAGCGTAGAGGGGACAGGGTACAACGAGCAGTACTTC
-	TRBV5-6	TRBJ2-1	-	CASSYGFPGNEQFF	TGTGCCAGCAGCTACGGTTTTCCGGGCAATGAGCAGTTCTTC
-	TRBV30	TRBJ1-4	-	CALGTTNEKLFF	TGTGCCTTGGGAACAACTAATGAAAAACTGTTTTTT
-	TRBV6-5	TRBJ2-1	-	CASSAYGAYNEQFF	TGTGCCAGCAGTGCCTACGGGGCTTACAATGAGCAGTTCTTC
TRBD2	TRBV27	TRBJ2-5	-	CASSYRSGGENQYF	TGTGCCAGCAGTTACCGAAGCGGGGGGGAGAACCAGTACTTC
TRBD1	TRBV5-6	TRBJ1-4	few	CASSLEGVGTGDEKLFF	TGTGCCAGCAGCTTGGAAGGGGTCGGGACAGGTGATGAAAAACTGTTTTTT
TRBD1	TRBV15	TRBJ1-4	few	CATSRDPRTGEKLFF	TGTGCCACCAGCAGAGATCCCCGGACAGGTGAAAAACTGTTTTTT
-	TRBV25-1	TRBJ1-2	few	CASSEPGVYGYTF	TGTGCCAGCAGTGAACCAGGGGTTTATGGCTACACCTTC
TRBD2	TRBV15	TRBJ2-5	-	CATSRGGTSGVLETQYF	TGTGCCACCAGCAGAGGTGGGACTAGCGGGGTTCTTGAGACCCAGTACTTC
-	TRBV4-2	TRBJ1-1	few	CASSQMVAYPEAFF	TGTGCCAGCAGCCAGATGGTAGCGTACCCTGAAGCTTTCTTT
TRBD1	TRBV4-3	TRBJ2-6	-	CASSSRQGGSGANVLTF	TGCGCCAGCAGCAGCCGACAGGGCGGCTCTGGGGCCAACGTCCTGACTTTC
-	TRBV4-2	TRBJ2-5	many	CASSQGIETQYF	TGTGCCAGCAGCCAAGGTATAGAGACCCAGTACTTC
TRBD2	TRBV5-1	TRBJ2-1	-	CASHRLAGSYNEQFF	TGCGCCAGCCATAGGCTAGCGGGCTCCTACAATGAGCAGTTCTTC
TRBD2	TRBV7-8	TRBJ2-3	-	CASSQAGGIYPTQYF	TGTGCCAGCAGCCAAGCGGGGGGGATTTACCCAACGCAGTATTTT
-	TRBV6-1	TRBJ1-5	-	CASSDYQGIDQPQHF	TGTGCCAGCAGTGACTACCAGGGGATCGATCAGCCCCAGCATTTT
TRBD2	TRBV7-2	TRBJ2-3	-	CASSLAGGRNTDTQYF	TGTGCCAGCAGCTTGGCCGGGGGGAGGAACACAGATACGCAGTATTTT
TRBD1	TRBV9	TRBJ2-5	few	CASSVEAVTGRETQYF	TGTGCCAGCAGCGTAGAGGCGGTGACAGGGAGAGAGACCCAGTACTTC
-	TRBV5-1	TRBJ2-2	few	CASSLDRVLTGELFF	TGCGCCAGCAGCTTGGACAGGGTTCTAACCGGGGAGCTGTTTTTT
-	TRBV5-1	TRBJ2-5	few	CASSLGTGRAETQYF	TGCGCCAGCAGCTTGGGAACAGGGCGGGCAGAGACCCAGTACTTC
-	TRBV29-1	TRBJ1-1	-	CSVTTTVNTEAFF	TGCAGCGTGACCACGACGGTGAACACTGAAGCTTTCTTT
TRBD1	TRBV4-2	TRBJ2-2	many	CASRTGEDTGELFF	TGTGCCAGCAGGACAGGGGAGGACACCGGGGAGCTGTTTTTT
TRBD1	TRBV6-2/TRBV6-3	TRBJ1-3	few	CASSPRQGLYTIYF	TGTGCCAGCAGTCCGCGACAGGGACTCTACACCATATATTTT